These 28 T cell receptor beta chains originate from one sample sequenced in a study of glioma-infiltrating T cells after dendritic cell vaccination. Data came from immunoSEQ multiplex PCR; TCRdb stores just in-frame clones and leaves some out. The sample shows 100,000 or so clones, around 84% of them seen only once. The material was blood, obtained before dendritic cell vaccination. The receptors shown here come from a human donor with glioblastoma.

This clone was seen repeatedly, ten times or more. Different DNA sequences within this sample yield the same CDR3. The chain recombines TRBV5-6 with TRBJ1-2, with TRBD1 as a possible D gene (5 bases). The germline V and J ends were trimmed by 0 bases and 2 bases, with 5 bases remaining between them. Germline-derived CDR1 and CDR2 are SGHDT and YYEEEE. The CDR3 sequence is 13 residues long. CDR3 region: CASSLGQNYGYTF. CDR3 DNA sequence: TGTGCCAGCAGCTTGGGACAGAACTATGGCTACACCTTC.

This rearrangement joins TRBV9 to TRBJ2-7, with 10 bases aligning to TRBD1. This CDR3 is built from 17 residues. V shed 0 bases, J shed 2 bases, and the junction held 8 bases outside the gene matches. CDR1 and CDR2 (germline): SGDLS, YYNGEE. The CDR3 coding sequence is TGTGCCAGCAGCGTAGGCCCCCGAGGGACAGGGGCCTACGAGCAGTACTTC. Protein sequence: CASSVGPRGTGAYEQYF.

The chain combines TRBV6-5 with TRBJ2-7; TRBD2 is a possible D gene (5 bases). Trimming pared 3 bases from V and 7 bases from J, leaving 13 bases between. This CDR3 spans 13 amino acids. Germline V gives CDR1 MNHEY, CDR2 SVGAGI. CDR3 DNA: TGTGCCAGCAGTTATAACGAGGCGGGTGAGCAGTACTTC. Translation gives CASSYNEAGEQYF.

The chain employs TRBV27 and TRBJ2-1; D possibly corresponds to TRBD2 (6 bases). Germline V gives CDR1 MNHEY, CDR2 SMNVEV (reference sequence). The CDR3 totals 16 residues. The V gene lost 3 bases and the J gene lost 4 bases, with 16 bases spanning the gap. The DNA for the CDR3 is TGTGCCAGCAGTTTTTCAATAGCGGAGTGGTACAATGAGCAGTTCTTC. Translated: CASSFSIAEWYNEQFF.

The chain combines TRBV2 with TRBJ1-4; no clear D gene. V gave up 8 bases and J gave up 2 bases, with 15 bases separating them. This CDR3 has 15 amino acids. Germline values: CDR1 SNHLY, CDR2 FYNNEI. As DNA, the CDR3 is TGTGCCAGCGCCCTCGTTCTGAGCACTAATGAAAAACTGTTTTTT. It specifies CASALVLSTNEKLFF.

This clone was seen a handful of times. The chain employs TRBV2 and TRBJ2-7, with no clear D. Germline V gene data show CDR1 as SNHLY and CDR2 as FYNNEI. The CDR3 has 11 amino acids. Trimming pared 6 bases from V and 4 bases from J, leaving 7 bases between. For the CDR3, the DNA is TGTGCCAGCAGCCCCCCTTACGAGCAGTACTTC. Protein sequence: CASSPPYEQYF.

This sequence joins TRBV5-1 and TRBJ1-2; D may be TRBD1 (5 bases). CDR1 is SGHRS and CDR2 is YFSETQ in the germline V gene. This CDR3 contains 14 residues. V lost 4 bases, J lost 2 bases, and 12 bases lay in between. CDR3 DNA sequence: TGCGCCAGCAGCCAGCGGGGGGGGAACTATGGCTACACCTTC. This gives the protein CASSQRGGNYGYTF.

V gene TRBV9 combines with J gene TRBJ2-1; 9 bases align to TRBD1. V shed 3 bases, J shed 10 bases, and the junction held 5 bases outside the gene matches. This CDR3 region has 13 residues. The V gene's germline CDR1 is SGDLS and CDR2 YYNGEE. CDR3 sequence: CASSATGGQEQFF. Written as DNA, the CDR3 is TGTGCCAGCAGCGCAACAGGGGGCCAGGAGCAGTTCTTC.

The CDR3 bases are TGTGCCAGTAGTTCGACTAGCGGGAGATGGAGGGTCGGGTCCTACAATGAGCAGTTCTTC. It encodes CASSSTSGRWRVGSYNEQFF. This sequence joins TRBV19 and TRBJ2-1, with 12 bases aligning to TRBD2. J lost 1 base, V lost 5 bases, and 15 bases had no gene match. This CDR3 spans 20 amino acids. CDR1 is LNHDA, CDR2 SQIVND, per germline (reference sequence).

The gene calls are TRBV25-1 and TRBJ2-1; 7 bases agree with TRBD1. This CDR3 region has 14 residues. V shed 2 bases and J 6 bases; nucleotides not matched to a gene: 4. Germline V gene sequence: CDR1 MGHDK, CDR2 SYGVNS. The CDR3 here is CASSEEAGGNEQFF. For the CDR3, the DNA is TGTGCCAGCAGTGAAGAAGCAGGGGGCAATGAGCAGTTCTTC.

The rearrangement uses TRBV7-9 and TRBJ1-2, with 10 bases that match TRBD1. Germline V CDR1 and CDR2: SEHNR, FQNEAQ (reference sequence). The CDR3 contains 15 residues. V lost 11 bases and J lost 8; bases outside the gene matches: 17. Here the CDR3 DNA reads TGTGCCTCCACGACCGGGACAGGGGCTCAGGAGGGCTACACCTTC. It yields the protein CASTTGTGAQEGYTF.

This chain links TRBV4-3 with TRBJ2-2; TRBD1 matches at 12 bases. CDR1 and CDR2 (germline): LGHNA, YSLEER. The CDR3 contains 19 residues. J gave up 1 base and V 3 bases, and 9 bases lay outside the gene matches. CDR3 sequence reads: CASSQWGQGALMNTGELFF. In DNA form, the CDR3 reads TGCGCCAGCAGCCAGTGGGGACAGGGGGCTTTGATGAACACCGGGGAGCTGTTTTTT.

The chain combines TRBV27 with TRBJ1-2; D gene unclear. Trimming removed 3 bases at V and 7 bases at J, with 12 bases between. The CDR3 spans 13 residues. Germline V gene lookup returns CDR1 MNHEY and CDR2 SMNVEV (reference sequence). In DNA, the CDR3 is TGTGCCAGCAGTTTTGGGCCAACTGGTGGCTACACCTTC. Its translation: CASSFGPTGGYTF.

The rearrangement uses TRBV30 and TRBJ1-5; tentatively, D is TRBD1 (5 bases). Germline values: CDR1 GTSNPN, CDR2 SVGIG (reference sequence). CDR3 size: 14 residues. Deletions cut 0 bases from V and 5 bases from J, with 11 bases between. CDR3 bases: TGTGCCTGGAGTGTATGGGGGGATTATCAGCCCCAGCATTTT. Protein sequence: CAWSVWGDYQPQHF.

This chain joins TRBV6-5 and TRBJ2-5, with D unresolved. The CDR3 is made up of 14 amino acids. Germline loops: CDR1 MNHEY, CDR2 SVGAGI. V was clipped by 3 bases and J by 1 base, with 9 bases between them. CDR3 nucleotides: TGTGCCAGCAGTTATTTTGGCAGCCAAGAGACCCAGTACTTC. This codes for CASSYFGSQETQYF.

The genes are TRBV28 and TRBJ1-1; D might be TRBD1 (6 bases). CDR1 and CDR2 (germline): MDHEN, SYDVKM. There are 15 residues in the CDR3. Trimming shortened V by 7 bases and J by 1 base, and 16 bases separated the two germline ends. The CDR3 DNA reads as TGTGCCAGCAAACTACCTCCGGGACAGAACACTGAAGCTTTCTTT. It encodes CASKLPPGQNTEAFF.

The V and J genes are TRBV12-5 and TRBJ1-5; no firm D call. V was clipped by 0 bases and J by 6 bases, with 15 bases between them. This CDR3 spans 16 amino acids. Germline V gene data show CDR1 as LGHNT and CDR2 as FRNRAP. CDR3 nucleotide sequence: TGTGCTAGTGGTTTGGTACAAGGTTCGGCGGCTCAGCCCCAGCATTTT. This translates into CASGLVQGSAAQPQHF.

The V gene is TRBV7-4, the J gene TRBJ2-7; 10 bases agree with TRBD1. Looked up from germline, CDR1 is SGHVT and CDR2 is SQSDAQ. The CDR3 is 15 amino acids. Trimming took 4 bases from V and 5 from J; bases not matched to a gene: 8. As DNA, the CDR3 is TGTGCCAGCAGCTCCCCGACAGGGGGCCTGGACGAGCAGTACTTC. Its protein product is CASSSPTGGLDEQYF.

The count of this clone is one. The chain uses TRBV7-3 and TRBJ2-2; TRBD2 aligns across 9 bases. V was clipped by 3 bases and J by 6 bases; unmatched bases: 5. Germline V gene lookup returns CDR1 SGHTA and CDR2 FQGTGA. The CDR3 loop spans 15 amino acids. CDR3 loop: CASSLGLAFSGELFF. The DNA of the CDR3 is TGTGCCAGCAGCTTGGGACTAGCTTTCTCCGGGGAGCTGTTTTTT.

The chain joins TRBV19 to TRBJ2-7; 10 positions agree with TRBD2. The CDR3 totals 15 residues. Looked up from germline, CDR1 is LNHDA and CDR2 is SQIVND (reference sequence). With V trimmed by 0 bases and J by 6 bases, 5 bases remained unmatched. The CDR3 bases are TGTGCCAGTAGTATAGACAGCGGGGGGGCCAGCGAGCAGTACTTC. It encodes CASSIDSGGASEQYF.

The CDR3 nucleotides are TGTGCCAGCTCCCAGCCCGAGGGCAGGGAGGGCTATGGCTACACCTTC. Amino acids: CASSQPEGREGYGYTF. The rearrangement uses TRBV18 and TRBJ1-2; TRBD1 might be the D (5 bases). This CDR3 has 16 amino acids. Trimming stripped 6 bases from V and 4 bases from J, with 21 bases between. Germline V gives CDR1 KGHSH, CDR2 LQKENI.

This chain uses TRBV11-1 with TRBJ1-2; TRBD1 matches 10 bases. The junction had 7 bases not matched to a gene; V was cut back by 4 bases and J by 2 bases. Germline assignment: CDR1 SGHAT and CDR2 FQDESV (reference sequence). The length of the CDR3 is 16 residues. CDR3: CASSSWEGQGNYGYTF. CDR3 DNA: TGTGCCAGCAGCTCCTGGGAGGGACAGGGGAACTATGGCTACACCTTC.

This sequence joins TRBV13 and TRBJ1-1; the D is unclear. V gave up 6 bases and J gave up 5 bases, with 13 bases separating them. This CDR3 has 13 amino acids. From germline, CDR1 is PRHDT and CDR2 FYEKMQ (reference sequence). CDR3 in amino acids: CASRPLRETEAFF. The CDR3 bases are TGTGCCAGCAGACCCCTGAGGGAAACTGAAGCTTTCTTT.

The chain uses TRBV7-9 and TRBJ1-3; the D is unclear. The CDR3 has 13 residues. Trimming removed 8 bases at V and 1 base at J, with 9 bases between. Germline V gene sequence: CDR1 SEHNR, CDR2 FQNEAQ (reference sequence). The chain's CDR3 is CASRSGSGNTIYF. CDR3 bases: TGTGCCAGCCGGTCGGGATCTGGAAACACCATATATTTT.

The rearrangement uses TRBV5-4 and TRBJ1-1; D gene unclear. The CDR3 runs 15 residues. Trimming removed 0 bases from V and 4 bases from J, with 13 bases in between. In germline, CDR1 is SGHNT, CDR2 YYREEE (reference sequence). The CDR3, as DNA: TGTGCCAGCAGCTTGGGTGGGCAGCCGTTCACTGAAGCTTTCTTT. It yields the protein CASSLGGQPFTEAFF.

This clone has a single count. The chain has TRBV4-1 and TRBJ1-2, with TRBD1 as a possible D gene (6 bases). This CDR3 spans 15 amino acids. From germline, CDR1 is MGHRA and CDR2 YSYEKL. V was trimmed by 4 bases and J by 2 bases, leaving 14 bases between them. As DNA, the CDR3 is TGCGCCAGCAGCCCTTCATTAGGGGGAAACTATGGCTACACCTTC. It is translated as CASSPSLGGNYGYTF.

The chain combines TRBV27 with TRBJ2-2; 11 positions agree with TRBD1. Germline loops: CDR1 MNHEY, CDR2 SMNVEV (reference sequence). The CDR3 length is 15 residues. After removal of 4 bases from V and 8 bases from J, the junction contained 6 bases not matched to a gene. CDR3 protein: CASSWGTGGVGELFF. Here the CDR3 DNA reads TGTGCCAGCAGTTGGGGGACAGGGGGTGTAGGGGAGCTGTTTTTT.

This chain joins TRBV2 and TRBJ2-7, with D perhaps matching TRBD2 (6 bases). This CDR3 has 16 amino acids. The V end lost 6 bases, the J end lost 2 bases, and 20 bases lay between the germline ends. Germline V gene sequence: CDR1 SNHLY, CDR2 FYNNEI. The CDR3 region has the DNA TGTGCCAGCAGCCCTGACCGATCCACTAGCACCTACGAGCAGTACTTC. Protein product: CASSPDRSTSTYEQYF.